This T cell receptor beta chain is from a study of T cells in Graves' hyperthyroidism and ophthalmopathy. Background on the study: Blood was drawn when the patient was first diagnosed and still untreated.

This clonotype was observed many times. Its cognate antigen is unknown. Study findings and constraints: Most thyroid clonotypes that were expanded above 0.001 also turned up in blood.

If no ophthalmopathy progression occurred within 18 months, Graves' hyperthyroidism was stable. Diagnoses were established using clinical symptoms, serum thyroxine and TRAb, thyroid ultrasound and orbital computed tomography. RNA transcripts gave rise to amplified TCR beta CDR3 regions. Researchers ran a first-round RT-PCR on the TCR CDR3 using the HTBI primer set. TCRdb re-called the multiplex PCR reads through MiXCR, storing one row per CDR3 protein. The table shows roughly 660,000 distinct CDR3 sequences, with around a sixth occurring only once. This sequence was found in a man aged 50-60 years with Graves' hyperthyroidism. Sequenced: blood.

The DNA for the CDR3 is TGTGCCAGCAGCTTAAGATTTACCGAAGTTCCCTACGAGCAGTACTTC. Translating it yields CASSLRFTEVPYEQYF. The chain recombines TRBV11-1 with TRBJ2-7; D uncertain. V lost 2 bases and J lost 2, with 16 bases in between. Germline assignment: CDR1 SGHAT and CDR2 FQDESV (reference sequence). The CDR3 consists of 16 residues.